A single TCR beta chain is shown here with its context. No antigen is known for it. Described treatment: 15 to 20 received Ad26.COV2.S at low or high dose, single or two shots; 5 received placebo; per-sample allocation not given. Samples analyzed were those drawn on day 63 after the first vaccine or placebo injection. Measured with immunoSEQ multiplex PCR; TCRdb has only the in-frame clones, and not every one. The sample records roughly 410,000 clones, 83% being singletons. This entry belongs to a study of Ad26.COV2.S vaccination and SARS-CoV-2 variants. Overall study results and limits: Vaccine recipients showed a spike-specific TCR breadth that was higher than in placebo recipients. Substantial response breadth was reportedly seen for spike-specific CD8+ and CD4+ T cells after vaccination.

The receptor was derived from a person aged 18-65 years who received the Ad26.COV2.S COVID-19 vaccine or a placebo. The source was peripheral blood, collected in a trial of Ad26.COV2.S vaccine versus placebo.

The CDR3 loop is CASAGWTDTQYF. CDR3 bases: TGTGCCAGCGCGGGCTGGACAGATACGCAGTATTTT. This chain joins TRBV7-9 and TRBJ2-3, with D perhaps matching TRBD2 (5 bases). V was shortened by 8 bases and J by 3 bases, with 9 bases between the two germline ends. The CDR3 sequence is 12 residues long. From germline, CDR1 is SEHNR and CDR2 FQNEAQ (reference sequence). The full variable domain, completed using reference TRBV7-9 and TRBJ2-3, is DTGVSQNPRHKITKRGQNVTFRCDPISEHNRLYWYRQTLGQGPEFLTYFQNEAQLEKSRLLSDRFSAERPKGSFSTLEIQRTEQGDSAMYLCASAGWTDTQYFGPGTRLTVL.